These T cell receptor beta chains were read from a single sample in a study of cytomegalovirus exposure and HLA in healthy donors. Clones were sequenced by immunoSEQ multiplex PCR, and TCRdb holds only the in-frame ones, with some missing. The sample holds over 100,000 clones, 89% seen once. The sample comprised PBMCs. These receptors all stem from a man younger than 45 in good health and CMV-seronegative. Both conserved end residues are part of each CDR3. The D gene is left open where the match is weak. The listing skips clone size in some rows; elsewhere it reads once, few, many or a size class.

>13|.|.|TRBJ2-7|TRBV4-1
TGCGCCAGCAGCCAAGACAGGGCACGCGAGCAGTACTTC
CASSQDRAREQYF
>12|.|.|TRBJ1-4|TRBV2
TGTGCCAGCAGCGGAAGATACGGGAAACTGTTTTTT
CASSGRYGKLFF
>14|.|.|TRBJ2-5|TRBV11-2
TGTGCCAGCACCCCATTATTGGGCGAAGAGACCCAGTACTTC
CASTPLLGEETQYF
>16|TRBD2|once|TRBJ2-5|TRBV5-4
TGTGCCAGCAGCTTCGACGGACTAGACCCTCAAGAGACCCAGTACTTC
CASSFDGLDPQETQYF
>14|.|.|TRBJ2-7|TRBV27
TGTGCCAGCAGTTTAGCAGGGTCCGTCTACGAGCAGTACTTC
CASSLAGSVYEQYF
>16|TRBD1|few|TRBJ2-5|TRBV10-3
TGTGCCATCAGTGAATCCGGGACCCCGGACAGGGAGACCCAGTACTTC
CAISESGTPDRETQYF
>15|TRBD1|many|TRBJ1-6|TRBV18
TGTGCCAGCTCCCTCCTCGACAGGGCCAATTCACCCCTCCACTTT
CASSLLDRANSPLHF
>14|TRBD1|few|TRBJ1-2|TRBV19
TGTGCCAGTAGCAGGGGACAGGGGGTCCGGGGCTACACCTTC
CASSRGQGVRGYTF
>17|.|.|TRBJ2-4|TRBV21-1
TGTGCCAGCAGCAAAGAAGGGGTCGCCCTAGCCAAAAACATTCAGTACTTC
CASSKEGVALAKNIQYF
>19|.|.|TRBJ1-4|TRBV11-2
TGTGCCAGCAGCGTACCGGGACAACTTGACGTTCGGGTAAATGAAAAACTGTTTTTT
CASSVPGQLDVRVNEKLFF
>15|.|.|TRBJ1-4|TRBV6-1
TGTGCCAGCAGTAGCCTGGGAGGGGCCTTGGAAAAACTGTTTTTT
CASSSLGGALEKLFF
>13|.|.|TRBJ1-4|TRBV7-9
TGTGCCAGCAGCTTCCAGCGTAATGAAAAACTGTTTTTT
CASSFQRNEKLFF
>15|.|.|TRBJ2-5|TRBV27
TGTGCCAGCAGAACGGGTCCGGGGGGCCGGGAGACCCAGTACTTC
CASRTGPGGRETQYF
>17|TRBD2|.|TRBJ2-1|TRBV7-9
TGTGCCAGCAGCTTAGCGCAAAGCGGGGACCGATACAATGAGCAGTTCTTC
CASSLAQSGDRYNEQFF
>12|.|.|TRBJ1-1|TRBV28
TGTGCCAGCAGTTCCTATCCCTCCGAGGCTTTCTTT
CASSSYPSEAFF
>16|.|.|TRBJ1-2|TRBV6-6
TGTGCCAGCATCCTGACACCGCCCGTCTCTAACTATGGCTACACCTTC
CASILTPPVSNYGYTF
>13|.|.|TRBJ2-7|TRBV7-9
TGTGCCAGCAGGAACAGCCTAAATTACGAGCAGTACTTC
CASRNSLNYEQYF
>15|TRBD1|.|TRBJ2-7|TRBV27
TGTGCCAGCAGTCCTAATCCGGGACAGGTTGTCGAGCAGTACTTC
CASSPNPGQVVEQYF
>14|.|.|TRBJ2-2|TRBV5-1
TGCGCCAGCACCGAGCCGGTGAACACCGGGGAGCTGTTTTTT
CASTEPVNTGELFF
>15|TRBD1|.|TRBJ1-2|TRBV19
TGTGCCAGTAGTCCGGGACAGTCAGGCGCCTATGGCTACACCTTC
CASSPGQSGAYGYTF
>13|.|.|TRBJ1-3|TRBV5-1
TGCGCCAGCAGTCAGGGAACTGGAAACACCATATATTTT
CASSQGTGNTIYF
>17|TRBD2|.|TRBJ2-5|TRBV4-1
TGCGCCAGCAGCCAAGATCTAACTAGCGGGGGACAAGAGACCCAGTACTTC
CASSQDLTSGGQETQYF
>15|.|few|TRBJ2-2|TRBV4-1
TGCGCCAGCAGCCAATTTTCCTCGAACACCGGGGAGCTGTTTTTT
CASSQFSSNTGELFF
>19|TRBD1|.|TRBJ1-1|TRBV27
TGTGCCAGCAGTTTATCTCCATACAGGACAGGGGCGGCTTCCACTGAAGCTTTCTTT
CASSLSPYRTGAASTEAFF
>16|.|.|TRBJ1-4|TRBV10-3
TGTGCCATCAGTGAGGGCAGGCGCGCAACTAATGAAAAACTGTTTTTT
CAISEGRRATNEKLFF
>15|TRBD2|.|TRBJ2-3|TRBV7-3
TGTGCCAGCAGCTTTGGGACTAGCGGCACAGATACGCAGTATTTT
CASSFGTSGTDTQYF
>14|.|.|TRBJ2-6|TRBV27
TGTGCCAGCAGTCCAGACACTGGGGCCAACGTCCTGACTTTC
CASSPDTGANVLTF
>15|TRBD2|.|TRBJ2-3|TRBV19
TGTGCCAGTAGTATAGATAGCGGGGGAACAGATACGCAGTATTTT
CASSIDSGGTDTQYF
>16|.|.|TRBJ2-3|TRBV4-2
TGTGCCAGCAGCCAAGTAGCGGCTTCTAGCACAGATACGCAGTATTTT
CASSQVAASSTDTQYF
>14|.|.|TRBJ1-4|TRBV7-6
TGTGCCAGCAGCTTAGGCGGGGGTAATGAAAAACTGTTTTTT
CASSLGGGNEKLFF
>15|TRBD1|.|TRBJ2-2|TRBV28
TGTGCCAGCAGCACCGGGACAGCGAACACCGGGGAGCTGTTTTTT
CASSTGTANTGELFF
>16|TRBD1|.|TRBJ1-5|TRBV15
TGTGCCACCAGCAGAGATCGGGGACAGGGTGATCAGCCCCAGCATTTT
CATSRDRGQGDQPQHF
>16|.|.|TRBJ2-1|TRBV6-1
TGTGCCAGCAGTGAAGATAAGCTGAGGGAAATGGATGAGCAGTTCTTC
CASSEDKLREMDEQFF
>15|.|.|TRBJ1-5|TRBV4-3
TGCGCCAGCAGCCAAGACCCCCATCCAGATCAGCCCCAGCATTTT
CASSQDPHPDQPQHF
>14|.|.|TRBJ2-2|TRBV4-2
TGTGCCAGCAGCCAAGATCCGACTTCCGGAGAGCTGTTTTTT
CASSQDPTSGELFF
>15|.|.|TRBJ1-2|TRBV7-8
TGTGCCAGCAGCTTCTCACGGGGAGGAAACTATGGCTACACCTTC
CASSFSRGGNYGYTF
>16|.|.|TRBJ2-7|TRBV19
TGTGCCAGTAGTCCCGTTGGCGGGGCAGGAATGGGCGAGCAGTACTTC
CASSPVGGAGMGEQYF
>14|TRBD1|.|TRBJ1-5|TRBV28
TGTGCCAGCATCCAACAGGGGGAGGGTCAGCCCCAGCATTTT
CASIQQGEGQPQHF
>12|.|few|TRBJ1-5|TRBV7-9
TGTGCCAGCAGCCAAGGACACGAAAAATGGCATTTT
CASSQGHEKWHF
>13|TRBD2|once|TRBJ2-7|TRBV6-5
TGTGCCAGCAGGGCGGGGGGCAACTACGAGCAGTACTTC
CASRAGGNYEQYF
>15|.|.|TRBJ1-1|TRBV5-8
TGTGCCAGCAGCTTTGGTTTGGGACTACCCACTGAAGCTTTCTTT
CASSFGLGLPTEAFF
>14|.|few|TRBJ1-5|TRBV7-9
TGTGCCAGCAGTGCGACAGGATTTGATCAGCCCCAGCATTTT
CASSATGFDQPQHF
>16|TRBD1|.|TRBJ1-5|TRBV6-5
TGTGCCAGCAGTTACTGGACAGGGGAATGCAATCAGCCCCAGCATTTT
CASSYWTGECNQPQHF
>15|TRBD1|once|TRBJ1-2|TRBV5-1
TGCGCCAGCAGCGGCGCGGGACAGGGTTTTAGGGGCTACACCTTC
CASSGAGQGFRGYTF
>12|.|.|TRBJ1-1|TRBV19
TGTGCCAGTGAACAGGGGAACACTGAAGCTTTCTTT
CASEQGNTEAFF
>14|TRBD2|once|TRBJ2-5|TRBV6-5
TGTGCCAGCAGCTCTAGCGGGGGGGCGGAGACCCAGTACTTC
CASSSSGGAETQYF
>15|TRBD1|.|TRBJ2-3|TRBV6-5
TGTGCCAGCAGACCCGGGACAGGGGCGACAGATACGCAGTATTTT
CASRPGTGATDTQYF
>14|.|.|TRBJ1-1|TRBV27
TGTGCCAGCAGCCTCCCGACAGTGAACACTGAAGCTTTCTTT
CASSLPTVNTEAFF
>14|TRBD1|.|TRBJ2-1|TRBV7-2
TGTGCCAGCAGCTTGGACAGGGGGGCGGATGAGCAGTTCTTC
CASSLDRGADEQFF